A single sample gave rise to the 19 T cell receptor beta chains below, sequenced in a study of cytomegalovirus exposure and HLA in healthy donors. PCR was performed using 60 Vbeta and 13 Jbeta primers. Profiled with immunoSEQ multiplex PCR; TCRdb holds only in-frame clones, not every one. The table records more than 95,000 clones, over 80% of them present only once. The sequenced sample consisted of PBMCs. The source of these receptors is a man aged 30 to 45 in good health and CMV-seropositive.

The rearrangement uses TRBV10-3 and TRBJ2-5; TRBD2 matches at 8 bases. Germline V CDR1 and CDR2: ENHRY, SYGVKD. V gave up 6 bases and J gave up 0 bases; unmatched junction bases: 6. This CDR3 has 15 residues. The CDR3 DNA reads as TGTGCCATCAGCCCCGGGGGGGCCCACCAAGAGACCCAGTACTTC. This gives the protein CAISPGGAHQETQYF.

The gene calls are TRBV19 and TRBJ1-5; 7 bases are shared with TRBD1. Germline trimming cut 1 base from V and 3 bases from J; bases unmatched to any gene: 6. The CDR3 is made up of 16 amino acids. From germline, CDR1 is LNHDA and CDR2 SQIVND (reference sequence). The CDR3 DNA follows: TGTGCCAGTAGTATAGGCCCAAGGGGGCCCAATCAGCCCCAGCATTTT. Translated: CASSIGPRGPNQPQHF.

This sequence joins TRBV7-9 and TRBJ1-1; D is unresolved. The V end was cut by 2 bases, the J end by 6 bases, with 13 bases between. Germline CDR1 SEHNR, CDR2 FQNEAQ (reference sequence). The CDR3 has 14 residues. The CDR3 sequence is CASSLKQNLAEAFF. Written as DNA, the CDR3 is TGTGCCAGCAGCTTAAAACAAAATCTCGCTGAAGCTTTCTTT.

The CDR3 reads CSVVAGKNTEAFF. In DNA, the CDR3 is TGCAGCGTTGTTGCAGGGAAGAACACTGAAGCTTTCTTT. The rearrangement uses TRBV29-1 and TRBJ1-1, with a tentative D call TRBD1 (5 bases). The V gene's germline CDR1 is SQVTM and CDR2 ANQGSEA. This CDR3 region has 13 residues. Trimming took off 4 bases at V and 1 base at J, with 10 bases between the two ends.

This rearrangement joins TRBV5-6 to TRBJ1-2; 7 bases align to TRBD1. This CDR3 spans 15 amino acids. Germline V lookup: CDR1 SGHDT, CDR2 YYEEEE. V dropped 4 bases and J dropped 4; count of bases not matched to a gene: 10. DNA of the CDR3: TGTGCCAGCAGCCCACCCGGGCCAGGGGGCTATGGCTACACCTTC. It translates to CASSPPGPGGYGYTF.

The chain joins TRBV15 to TRBJ2-1; possible D gene TRBD2, 5 bases. V lost 1 base and J 9 bases, leaving 19 bases between the germline ends. The germline V gene has CDR1 LNHNV and CDR2 YYDKDF (reference sequence). This CDR3 has 16 amino acids. The CDR3: CATSRAPRDRGGEQFF. In DNA form, the CDR3 reads TGTGCCACCAGCAGAGCCCCCCGCGATCGGGGTGGTGAGCAGTTCTTC.

The rearrangement joins TRBV6-7 to TRBJ2-2, with D maybe TRBD1 (6 bases). TRBV6-7 is noted as an ORF with a role that remains uncertain. Trimming took 10 bases from V and 0 from J, leaving 12 bases between them. This CDR3 region has 14 residues. CDR3 sequence (DNA): TGTGCCACCGCGACAGGCGCGAACACCGGGGAGCTGTTTTTT. Translation gives CATATGANTGELFF.

The chain couples TRBV5-4 to TRBJ1-1, with D possibly TRBD1 on 6 matching bases. Germline CDR1 reads SGHNT; CDR2 reads YYREEE (reference sequence). Trimming cost V 5 bases and J 4 bases, with 18 bases left between them. There are 15 residues in the CDR3. The CDR3 sequence is CASSSGGGQVTEAFF. CDR3 DNA: TGTGCCAGCAGTTCAGGCGGGGGGCAGGTCACTGAAGCTTTCTTT.

This chain connects TRBV28 to TRBJ2-7, with 8 bases that match TRBD1. This CDR3 is built from 15 residues. Germline-derived CDR1 and CDR2 are MDHEN and SYDVKM. V lost 3 bases, J lost 3 bases, and 7 bases stayed unmatched. The CDR3 loop is CASSFRGTGLYEQYF. CDR3 in DNA: TGTGCCAGCAGTTTCCGTGGGACAGGTCTCTACGAGCAGTACTTC.

This clone was seen only once. Here the CDR3 reads CALLWESYNEQFF. In nucleotides, the CDR3 is TGTGCCTTACTATGGGAGTCTTACAATGAGCAGTTCTTC. This rearrangement joins TRBV6-1 to TRBJ2-1; D perhaps matches TRBD2 (5 bases). Germline-derived CDR1 and CDR2 are MNHNS and SASEGT. The CDR3 is 13 amino acids. The V and J ends lost 11 bases and 4 bases respectively, with 15 bases between them.

The rearrangement uses TRBV5-1 and TRBJ2-3; D might be TRBD2 (5 bases). Germline CDR1 and CDR2: SGHRS and YFSETQ. Trimming took off 1 base at V and 1 base at J, with 10 bases between the two ends. The CDR3 contains 15 residues. As DNA, the CDR3 is TGCGCCAGCAGCTTGTACGGGGTGGGCACAGATACGCAGTATTTT. It codes for CASSLYGVGTDTQYF.

The rearrangement links TRBV15 to TRBJ2-5, with D perhaps TRBD2 (5 bases). The germline gives CDR1 LNHNV, CDR2 YYDKDF (reference sequence). V lost 1 base and J lost 1, with 10 bases in between. CDR3 size: 15 residues. CDR3 sequence reads: CATSRAVGGQETQYF. In DNA form, the CDR3 reads TGTGCCACCAGCAGAGCGGTTGGAGGCCAAGAGACCCAGTACTTC.

V usage is TRBV27 and J usage is TRBJ1-2; the D gene is possibly TRBD1 (6 bases). This CDR3 contains 13 residues. The V and J ends lost 3 bases and 6 bases respectively, with 11 bases between them. The germline V gene encodes CDR1 MNHEY and CDR2 SMNVEV (reference sequence). The DNA of the CDR3 is TGTGCCAGCAGTTTGGTACAGGGAAATGGCTACACCTTC. Amino acid sequence: CASSLVQGNGYTF.

CDR3 sequence reads: CAISESWGVSNEQFF. The DNA for the CDR3 is TGTGCCATCAGTGAGTCCTGGGGAGTATCCAATGAGCAGTTCTTC. The chain has TRBV10-3 and TRBJ2-1; D perhaps matches TRBD2 (5 bases). The germline gives CDR1 ENHRY, CDR2 SYGVKD. Deletions cut 0 bases from V and 6 bases from J, with 12 bases between. CDR3 length equals 15 residues.

This rearrangement joins TRBV19 to TRBJ1-2; 7 bases align to TRBD1. Germline CDR1 LNHDA, CDR2 SQIVND (reference sequence). The CDR3 covers 14 residues. The junction had 9 bases not matched to a gene; V was cut back by 4 bases and J by 7 bases. CDR3 region: CASSSPTGSLGYTF. In nucleotides, the CDR3 is TGTGCCAGTAGTAGCCCGACAGGGAGTCTTGGCTACACCTTC.

The chain joins TRBV5-1 to TRBJ2-7; 11 bases match TRBD1. CDR3 length: 16 amino acids. In germline, CDR1 is SGHRS, CDR2 YFSETQ. Losses at the gene ends were 2 bases for V and 1 base for J; bases not matched to a gene: 5. The CDR3 loop is CASSLTGQGVSYEQYF. CDR3 DNA: TGCGCCAGCAGCTTAACGGGACAGGGGGTATCCTACGAGCAGTACTTC.

The chain combines TRBV11-3 with TRBJ2-7; maybe TRBD1 (5 bases). This CDR3 has 15 residues. From germline, CDR1 is SGHNT and CDR2 YENEEA. The V end was cut by 5 bases, the J end by 2 bases, with 16 bases between. CDR3 loop: CASSQAWGLTYEQYF. DNA of the CDR3: TGTGCCAGCAGCCAAGCTTGGGGCTTGACCTACGAGCAGTACTTC.

This chain connects TRBV5-4 to TRBJ1-2; 8 bases match TRBD1. This CDR3 contains 15 residues. With 5 bases clipped from V and 6 bases from J, the junction kept 12 bases outside the gene matches. The germline V gene has CDR1 SGHNT and CDR2 YYREEE (reference sequence). In DNA form, the CDR3 reads TGTGCCAGCAGTATACAGGGGGTAAGACTACATGGCTACACCTTC. It yields the protein CASSIQGVRLHGYTF.

The rearrangement joins TRBV12-5 to TRBJ1-6, with D unclear. The germline V gene has CDR1 LGHNT and CDR2 FRNRAP. The CDR3 length is 12 residues. The V end lost 6 bases, the J end lost 6 bases, and 6 bases lay between the germline ends. CDR3 in DNA: TGTGCTAGTGGCGAGGGTAATTCACCCCTCCACTTT. Amino acids: CASGEGNSPLHF.